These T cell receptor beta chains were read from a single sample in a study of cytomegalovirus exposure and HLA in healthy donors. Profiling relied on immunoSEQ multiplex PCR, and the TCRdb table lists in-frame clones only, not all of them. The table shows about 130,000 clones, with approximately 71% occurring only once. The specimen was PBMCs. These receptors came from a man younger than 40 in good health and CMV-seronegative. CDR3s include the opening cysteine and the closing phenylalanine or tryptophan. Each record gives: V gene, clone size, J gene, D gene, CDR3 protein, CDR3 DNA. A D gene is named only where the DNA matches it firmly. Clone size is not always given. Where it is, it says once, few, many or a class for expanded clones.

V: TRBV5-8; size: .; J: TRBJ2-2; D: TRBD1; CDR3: CASSLGQGSGELFF; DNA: TGTGCCAGCAGCTTGGGACAGGGGTCCGGGGAGCTGTTTTTT
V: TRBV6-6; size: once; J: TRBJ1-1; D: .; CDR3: CASSSHQWERTEAFF; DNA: TGTGCCAGCAGTTCTCATCAATGGGAGCGTACTGAAGCTTTCTTT
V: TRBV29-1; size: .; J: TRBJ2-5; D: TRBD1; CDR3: CSVGATGSGETQYF; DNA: TGCAGCGTTGGGGCGACAGGGTCCGGGGAGACCCAGTACTTC
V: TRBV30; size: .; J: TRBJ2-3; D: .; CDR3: CAWSVQGNPAGTQYF; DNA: TGTGCCTGGAGTGTACAGGGAAATCCCGCGGGTACGCAGTATTTT
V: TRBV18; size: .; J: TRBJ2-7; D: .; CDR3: CASSPPTVHSSYEQYF; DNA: TGTGCCAGCTCACCACCTACAGTACATAGCTCCTACGAGCAGTACTTC
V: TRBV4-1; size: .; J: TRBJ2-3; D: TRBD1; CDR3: CASSQARTGDWATDTQYF; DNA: TGCGCCAGCAGCCAAGCCCGGACAGGGGATTGGGCCACAGATACGCAGTATTTT
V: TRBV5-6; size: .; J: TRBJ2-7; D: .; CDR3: CASSLGSSYEQYF; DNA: TGTGCCAGCAGCTTGGGGAGCTCCTACGAGCAGTACTTC
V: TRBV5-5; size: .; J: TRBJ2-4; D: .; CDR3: CASSPENFAKNIQYF; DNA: TGTGCCAGCAGCCCCGAAAACTTCGCCAAAAACATTCAGTACTTC
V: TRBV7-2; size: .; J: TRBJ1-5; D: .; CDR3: CASSLTGNQPQHF; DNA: TGTGCCAGCAGCTTGACAGGCAATCAGCCCCAGCATTTT
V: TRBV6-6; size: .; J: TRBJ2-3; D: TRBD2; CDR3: CASWPPGTSPTQYF; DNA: TGTGCCAGCTGGCCTCCCGGGACTAGTCCTACGCAGTATTTT
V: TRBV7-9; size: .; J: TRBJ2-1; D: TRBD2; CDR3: CASSPGLAGGPSYNEQFF; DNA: TGTGCCAGCAGCCCGGGACTAGCGGGAGGGCCTTCCTACAATGAGCAGTTCTTC
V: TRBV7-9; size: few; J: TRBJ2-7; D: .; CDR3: CASSLGLPEQYF; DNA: TGTGCCAGCAGCTTAGGACTTCCCGAGCAGTACTTC
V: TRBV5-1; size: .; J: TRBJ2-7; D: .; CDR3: CASSLGNSGTSYEQYF; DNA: TGCGCCAGCAGCTTAGGGAATAGCGGCACCTCCTACGAGCAGTACTTC
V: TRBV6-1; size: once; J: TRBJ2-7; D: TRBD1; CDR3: CASSTGTAISYEQYF; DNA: TGTGCCAGCAGTACCGGGACAGCCATCTCCTACGAGCAGTACTTC
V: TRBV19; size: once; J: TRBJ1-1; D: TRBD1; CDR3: CASSIATGGFTEAFF; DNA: TGTGCCAGTAGTATAGCGACAGGGGGATTCACTGAAGCTTTCTTT
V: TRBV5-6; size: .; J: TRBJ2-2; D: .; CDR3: CASSLGGSTGELFF; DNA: TGTGCCAGCAGCTTAGGGGGTTCCACCGGGGAGCTGTTTTTT
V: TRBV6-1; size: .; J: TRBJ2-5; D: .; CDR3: CASSTRQEETQYF; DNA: TGTGCCAGCAGTACCAGACAGGAAGAGACCCAGTACTTC
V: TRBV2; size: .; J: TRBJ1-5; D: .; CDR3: CASSEGANNQPQHF; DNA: TGTGCCAGCAGTGAGGGAGCAAATAATCAGCCCCAGCATTTT
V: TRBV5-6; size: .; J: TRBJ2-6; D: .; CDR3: CASSSLGGANVLTF; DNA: TGTGCCAGCAGCTCTCTGGGCGGGGCCAACGTCCTGACTTTC
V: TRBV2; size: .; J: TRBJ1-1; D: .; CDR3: CASSEVQGMNTEAFF; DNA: TGTGCCAGCAGTGAAGTCCAGGGGATGAACACTGAAGCTTTCTTT